The 5 T cell receptor beta chains in this list originate from one sample, sequenced in a study of CD8+CD57+ T cells in acquired aplastic anemia. Genomic DNA templated the TCR beta VDJ and CDR3 profiling. TCRdb itself ran the reads through MiXCR, one entry per CDR3 protein. The sample comprises around 500,000 distinct CDR3 sequences, roughly a third of which are singletons, and roughly 0.8% rests with the top ten. Whoever was chosen for sequencing had shown CD8+CD57+ cell expansion by flow cytometry. Sequenced input: sorted CD4+, CD8+, or CD8+CD57+ T cells (not recorded which) from PBMCs. All receptors derive from a human donor with aplastic anemia.

This clonotype was observed at least ten times. V is TRBV12-3 or TRBV12-4 and J is TRBJ1-6; the D gene is possibly TRBD1 (6 bases). The CDR3 loop spans 15 amino acids. V was pared by 7 bases and J by 9 bases, with 19 bases between. Here the CDR3 reads CASTQRRQDSSPLHF. The CDR3 nucleotides read TGTGCCAGCACCCAGAGGAGACAGGACAGTTCACCCCTCCACTTT.

This clonotype was found a few times. This chain uses TRBV6-2 or TRBV6-3 with TRBJ2-2, with D possibly TRBD1 on 8 matching bases. Trimming cost V 8 bases and J 5 bases, with 30 bases left between them. The CDR3 covers 19 residues. Germline CDR1 MNHEY, CDR2 SVGEGT. The CDR3 spells CASRNRDRTGRGRTGELFF. As DNA, the CDR3 is TGTGCCAGCCGTAACCGGGACAGGACTGGGCGGGGGAGGACCGGGGAGCTGTTTTTT.

The chain carries TRBV19 and TRBJ2-3, with 14 nucleotides matching TRBD2. The J segment lost 1 base and the V segment lost 9 bases, leaving 12 bases of the junction unmatched. The CDR3 is 18 amino acids. In germline, CDR1 is LNHDA, CDR2 SQIVND (reference sequence). The CDR3 here is CASTRSGTSGGGTDTQYF. Here the CDR3 DNA reads TGTGCCAGCACCCGTTCCGGGACTAGCGGGGGAGGCACAGATACGCAGTATTTT.

This clonotype was detected ten times or more. The chain joins TRBV15 to TRBJ2-1; D perhaps matches TRBD2 (6 bases). Trimming cost V 1 base and J 6 bases, with 13 bases left between them. Per germline, CDR1 LNHNV and CDR2 YYDKDF (reference sequence). The CDR3 is 15 residues long. CDR3 loop: CATSRASQGGNEQFF. CDR3 nucleotide sequence: TGTGCCACCAGCAGAGCGTCTCAGGGAGGCAATGAGCAGTTCTTC.

This clonotype was recorded many times. J is TRBJ2-1 and V is TRBV2, with TRBD2 matching over 15 bases. Germline V gene sequence: CDR1 SNHLY, CDR2 FYNNEI. This CDR3 region has 16 residues. The J segment lost 5 bases and the V segment lost 7 bases, leaving 6 bases of the junction unmatched. The chain's CDR3 is CASKWTSGRADNEQFF. In nucleotides, the CDR3 is TGTGCCAGCAAATGGACTAGCGGGAGGGCCGACAATGAGCAGTTCTTC.